This T cell receptor beta chain derives from a study of T cell changes during pregnancy in multiple sclerosis. Assay: immunoSEQ multiplex PCR; the TCRdb copy retains only in-frame clones and omits some. The top ten clones hold 0.75% to 1% of a sample with tens of thousands of clones, 92% of them seen once. The sample consisted of peripheral blood, taken after pregnancy. This TCR was sampled from a female donor with multiple sclerosis, enrolled in a pregnancy study.

The CDR3 bases are TGTGCCAGCAGCCGACAGGGGATCAATCAGCCCCAGCATTTT. Its protein is CASSRQGINQPQHF. V usage is TRBV9 and J usage is TRBJ1-5; 8 positions agree with TRBD1. V was clipped by 4 bases and J by 3 bases; unmatched bases: 3. The CDR3 loop spans 14 amino acids. Germline V gives CDR1 SGDLS, CDR2 YYNGEE.